The source of this T cell receptor beta chain is a study of T cells after yellow fever vaccination. In TCRdb, the 5' RACE reads were re-called with MiXCR into one record per CDR3 protein. Of about 630,000 distinct CDR3 sequences in the sample, around 12% were seen once. Overall study results and limits: It was a small share of clonotypes that appeared in both CD4 and CD8 compartments.

The length of the CDR3 is 13 residues. V lost 3 bases and J lost 4, with 12 bases in between. The germline CDR1 and CDR2 sequences are DFQATT and SNEGSKA (reference sequence). For this clonotype: The target antigen is unknown.

The receptor comes from a man younger than 45 who received the YFV17D yellow fever vaccine. This specimen consisted of PBMCs, obtained on the day of the yellow fever booster vaccination. This chain uses TRBV20-1 with TRBJ1-1; tentatively, D is TRBD1 (6 bases). CDR3 DNA sequence: TGCAGTGCTAGCTCGGGGGCGAGCACTGAAGCTTTCTTT. This translates into CSASSGASTEAFF.